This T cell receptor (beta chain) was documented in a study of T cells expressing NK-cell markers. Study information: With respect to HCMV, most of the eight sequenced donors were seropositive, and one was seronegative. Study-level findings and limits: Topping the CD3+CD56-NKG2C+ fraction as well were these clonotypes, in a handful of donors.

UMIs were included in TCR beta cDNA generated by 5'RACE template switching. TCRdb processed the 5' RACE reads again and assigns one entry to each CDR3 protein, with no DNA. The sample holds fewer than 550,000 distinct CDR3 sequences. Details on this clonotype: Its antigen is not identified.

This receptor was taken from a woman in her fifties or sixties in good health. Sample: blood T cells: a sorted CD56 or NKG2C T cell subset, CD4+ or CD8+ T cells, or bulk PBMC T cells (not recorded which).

Here the CDR3 reads CASSHAGTDIQETQYF. This chain joins TRBV3-1 and TRBJ2-5; no DNA is available, so the TRBD1 call from TCRdb remains unchecked. Germline values: CDR1 LGHDT, CDR2 YNNKEL (reference sequence). The CDR3 runs to 16 residues.